This passage covers 24 T cell receptor beta chains from one sample sequenced in a study of identical twins. TCRdb re-analysed the 5' RACE reads in MiXCR, keeping a single row per CDR3 protein. The repertoire holds 250,000 or so distinct CDR3 sequences, with roughly 12% as singletons. A further study also used this sample, focusing on yellow fever vaccine responses in identical twins.

Sequenced input: memory (CD45RO+) T cells sorted from blood. Every receptor here comes from a woman aged 18 to 35 in good health.

This clonotype was seen repeatedly, ten times or more. The chain joins TRBV5-1 to TRBJ1-3, with D perhaps TRBD1 (5 bases). This CDR3 comprises 16 residues. Germline V gene data show CDR1 as SGHRS and CDR2 as YFSETQ. The V gene lost 2 bases and the J gene lost 4 bases, with 16 bases spanning the gap. CDR3 amino acids: CASSLAIQGFGNTIYF. The CDR3, as DNA: TGCGCCAGCAGCTTAGCAATCCAGGGCTTCGGAAACACCATATATTTT.

This clonotype turned up a few times. The chain joins TRBV2 to TRBJ2-2; tentative D call: TRBD1 (6 bases). This CDR3 has 19 amino acids. V dropped 5 bases and J dropped 0 bases, with 22 bases sitting between them. Germline-derived CDR1 and CDR2 are SNHLY and FYNNEI. CDR3 region: CASSTQTGPGRANTGELFF. CDR3 in DNA: TGTGCCAGCAGTACCCAAACAGGGCCAGGGAGAGCGAACACCGGGGAGCTGTTTTTT.

The chain combines TRBV7-3 with TRBJ2-2, with D perhaps matching TRBD1 (5 bases). CDR3 length equals 16 residues. V was pared by 0 bases and J by 0 bases, with 8 bases between. Per the germline V gene, CDR1 is SGHTA and CDR2 is FQGTGA. This CDR3 is CASSLTGHANTGELFF. For the CDR3, the DNA is TGTGCCAGCAGCTTAACGGGGCACGCGAACACCGGGGAGCTGTTTTTT.

This clonotype was seen only a few times. This rearrangement joins TRBV10-2 to TRBJ2-7, with 7 bases lining up with TRBD1. With V trimmed by 9 bases and J by 2 bases, 13 bases remained unmatched. CDR1 and CDR2 from the germline V gene are WSHSY and SAAADI. The CDR3 runs to 15 residues. The CDR3 is CASTHEGAGAYEQYF. The CDR3 nucleotides read TGCGCCAGTACCCACGAGGGGGCAGGGGCCTACGAGCAGTACTTC.

This clonotype was seen at least ten times. The chain is built from TRBV20-1 and TRBJ2-7; TRBD2 agrees at 9 bases. Trimming removed 3 bases from V and 4 bases from J; junction bases left unmatched: 7. The V gene's germline CDR1 is DFQATT and CDR2 SNEGSKA (reference sequence). The CDR3 contains 14 residues. Here the CDR3 DNA reads TGCAGTGCTAGCGGTAGCGGGAGAGCGTACGAGCAGTACTTC. This translates into CSASGSGRAYEQYF.

This clonotype has ten or more counts. The gene calls are TRBV20-1 and TRBJ1-5, with 7 bases identical to TRBD1. Unmatched junction bases numbered 9, after V lost 5 bases and J lost 2 bases. Germline loops: CDR1 DFQATT, CDR2 SNEGSKA (reference sequence). This CDR3 has 15 amino acids. In DNA, the CDR3 is TGCAGTGCTGATACAGGGGATGGAGGCAATCAGCCCCAGCATTTT. Its translation is CSADTGDGGNQPQHF.

This clonotype was recorded at least ten times. In DNA, the CDR3 is TGTGCCAGCAGTTTGCAGCCAGCGGACATAGGGTTGCACGAGCAGTACTTC. Its translation is CASSLQPADIGLHEQYF. V usage is TRBV28 and J usage is TRBJ2-7; the D gene could be TRBD1 or TRBD2 (5 bases each). CDR1 and CDR2 from the germline V gene are MDHEN and SYDVKM. CDR3 size: 17 residues. Trimming pared 3 bases from V and 5 bases from J, leaving 23 bases between.

This chain uses TRBV20-1 with TRBJ2-3; no clear D. Germline V gives CDR1 DFQATT, CDR2 SNEGSKA (reference sequence). CDR3 length equals 10 residues. Deletions cut 7 bases from V and 4 bases from J, with 6 bases between. Here the CDR3 reads CSVWSDTQYF. The CDR3 DNA reads TGCAGTGTTTGGTCAGATACGCAGTATTTT.

This clonotype turned up a few times. This chain uses TRBV24-1 with TRBJ2-7; D may be TRBD1 or TRBD2 (6 bases each). V lost 6 bases to trimming and J lost 6 bases, with 14 bases between them. This CDR3 spans 13 amino acids. Per germline, CDR1 KGHDR and CDR2 SFDVKD. The CDR3, as DNA: TGTGCCACCAGTCCGGGGGCCTGGGGCGAGCAGTACTTC. Its translation: CATSPGAWGEQYF.

CDR3 in amino acids: CASSLRQGYTF. The CDR3 DNA sequence: TGTGCCAGCAGTTTAAGACAGGGCTACACCTTC. The genes are TRBV28 and TRBJ1-2, with D possibly being TRBD1 (5 bases). Germline V gene data show CDR1 as MDHEN and CDR2 as SYDVKM. The CDR3 totals 11 residues. V lost 2 bases to trimming and J lost 8 bases, with 6 bases between them.

The V gene is TRBV5-6, the J gene TRBJ2-7; D might be TRBD1 or TRBD2, each matching 5 bases. V lost 4 bases and J lost 3, with 11 bases in between. The CDR3 spans 13 residues. Germline V gene lookup returns CDR1 SGHDT and CDR2 YYEEEE. CDR3 region: CASSQGRRYEQYF. CDR3 in DNA: TGTGCCAGCAGCCAGGGACGCCGCTACGAGCAGTACTTC. The full variable domain, completed using reference TRBV5-6 and TRBJ2-7, is DAGVTQSPTHLIKTRGQQVTLRCSPKSGHDTVSWYQQALGQGPQFIFQYYEEEERQRGNFPDRFSGHQFPNYSSELNVNALLLGDSALYLCASSQGRRYEQYFGPGTRLTVT.

The chain links TRBV25-1 to TRBJ2-3, with TRBD2 matching 12 bases. CDR3 length: 16 residues. V gave up 3 bases and J gave up 3 bases; unmatched junction bases: 4. CDR1 is MGHDK and CDR2 is SYGVNS in the germline V gene. The CDR3: CASSDPSGGATDTQYF. The CDR3 region has the DNA TGTGCCAGCAGTGACCCTAGCGGGGGGGCTACAGATACGCAGTATTTT.

This clonotype occurred a few times. This rearrangement joins TRBV20-1 to TRBJ1-2, with TRBD1 matching 8 bases. V shed 1 base, J shed 1 base, and the junction held 8 bases outside the gene matches. The CDR3 consists of 16 residues. CDR1 is DFQATT and CDR2 is SNEGSKA in the germline V gene (reference sequence). The CDR3 loop reads CSARGPGQGLNYGYTF. Here the CDR3 DNA reads TGCAGTGCTAGAGGTCCTGGACAGGGACTTAACTATGGCTACACCTTC.

This clonotype was seen more than once but under ten times. The chain links TRBV20-1 to TRBJ2-7, with a possible D match to TRBD2 (6 bases). V was trimmed by 0 bases and J by 2 bases, leaving 17 bases between them. CDR3 length: 16 residues. Germline assignment: CDR1 DFQATT and CDR2 SNEGSKA (reference sequence). DNA for the CDR3: TGCAGTGCTAGAGATCGGGTTTCAGGGAGGCCCTACGAGCAGTACTTC. Translation: CSARDRVSGRPYEQYF.

A remark on this clonotype: The junction does not match germline at one end; this may be a read error. This sequence joins TRBV30 and TRBJ2-1, with 14 positions matching TRBD2. Per germline, CDR1 GTSNPN and CDR2 SVGIG (reference sequence). The CDR3 runs to 11 residues. The CDR3 loop reads CACRTSGRPVF. In nucleotides, the CDR3 is TGTGCCTGTAGGACTAGCGGGAGGCCCGTCTTC.

The table lists this clonotype with many counts. The rearrangement joins TRBV12-3 or TRBV12-4 to TRBJ2-7; 9 bases align to TRBD1. This CDR3 has 12 amino acids. CDR3 coding DNA: TGTGCGACCGGGACAGGGCTTCGCGAGCAGTACTTC. Protein product: CATGTGLREQYF.

This chain links TRBV21-1 with TRBJ1-1. TRBV21-1 is labeled a pseudogene. CDR3 length equals 14 residues. Written as DNA, the CDR3 is TGTGCCAGCAGCAAAGATGGGGATTGCACTGAAGCTTTCTTT. Translation gives CASSKDGDCTEAFF.

In this sample, this clonotype turned up many times. The chain uses TRBV12-3 or TRBV12-4 and TRBJ1-3; D is unclear. Trimming took 1 base from V and 4 from J, leaving 8 bases between them. CDR3 length: 14 residues. For the CDR3, the DNA is TGTGCCAGCAGTTTAGGGGTGACGGGAAACACCATATATTTT. Encoded protein: CASSLGVTGNTIYF.

This clonotype was detected ten times or more. The J gene is TRBJ2-6, the V gene TRBV6-2 or TRBV6-3; no definite D call. Germline CDR1 reads MNHEY; CDR2 reads SVGEGT. The V end was cut by 2 bases, the J end by 0 bases, with 5 bases between. The CDR3 totals 15 residues. The CDR3 coding sequence is TGTGCCAGCAGTTACGGAGCCTCTGGGGCCAACGTCCTGACTTTC. Amino acids: CASSYGASGANVLTF.

In this sample, this clonotype turned up many times. CDR3 in amino acids: CASSESNEQFF. For the CDR3, the DNA is TGTGCCAGCAGTGAATCCAATGAGCAGTTCTTC. The V and J genes are TRBV25-1 and TRBJ2-1; no reliable D call. The V and J ends lost 1 base and 6 bases respectively, with 1 base between them. The V gene's germline CDR1 is MGHDK and CDR2 SYGVNS. The CDR3 is made up of 11 amino acids. The variable domain in full, with the rest retrieved from reference TRBV25-1 and TRBJ2-1, is EADIYQTPRYLVIGTGKKITLECSQTMGHDKMYWYQQDPGMELHLIHYSYGVNSTEKGDLSSESTVSRIRTEHFPLTLESARPSHTSQYLCASSESNEQFFGPGTRLTVL.

This clonotype has a handful of counts. The chain links TRBV12-3 or TRBV12-4 to TRBJ2-1; 7 bases are a match to TRBD1. CDR3 size: 15 residues. The ends lost 7 bases at V and 2 bases at J; junction bases unmatched: 8. The CDR3 spells CASTAGDSPYNEQFF. In DNA, the CDR3 is TGTGCCAGCACCGCAGGGGACAGCCCCTACAATGAGCAGTTCTTC.

This clonotype was observed at least ten times. The chain employs TRBV7-2 and TRBJ2-2; 8 nucleotides match TRBD1. The CDR3 length is 17 residues. V lost 1 base and J lost 4; bases outside the gene matches: 8. CDR1 is SGHTA and CDR2 is FQGNSA in the germline V gene. The CDR3: CASSLVVVDRGTGELFF. The CDR3 DNA reads TGTGCCAGCAGCTTAGTTGTGGTTGACAGGGGCACCGGGGAGCTGTTTTTT. The complete variable domain, with remaining parts taken from reference TRBV7-2 and TRBJ2-2, reads GAGVSQSPSNKVTEKGKDVELRCDPISGHTALYWYRQSLGQGLEFLIYFQGNSAPDKSGLPSDRFSAERTGGSVSTLTIQRTQQEDSAVYLCASSLVVVDRGTGELFFGEGSRLTVL.

There are many counts of this clonotype. This chain's CDR3 is CASRPAGSGELFF. Here the CDR3 DNA reads TGTGCCAGCAGACCTGCTGGGTCCGGGGAGCTGTTTTTT. The V gene is TRBV7-6, the J gene TRBJ2-2, with no clear D. V gave up 6 bases and J gave up 6 bases, with 11 bases separating them. The germline V gene has CDR1 SGHVS and CDR2 FNYEAQ. The CDR3 is 13 residues long.

This clonotype came up many times. V is TRBV20-1 and J is TRBJ2-3, with D possibly being TRBD1 or TRBD2 (5 bases each). Germline V gives CDR1 DFQATT, CDR2 SNEGSKA (reference sequence). The length of the CDR3 is 15 residues. Trimming pared 0 bases from V and 2 bases from J, leaving 12 bases between. The CDR3 DNA reads as TGCAGTGCTAGAGATTGGGCAGGGACCACAGATACGCAGTATTTT. It codes for CSARDWAGTTDTQYF.